The next 25 T cell receptor beta chains were all read from a single sample in a study of blood T cell repertoires in COVID-19. Assay: immunoSEQ multiplex PCR; the TCRdb copy retains only in-frame clones and omits some. Of about 360,000 clones in the sample, around 90% were seen once. Sequenced sample: PBMCs or T cells enriched from blood (not recorded which). The origin of the receptors is a woman in her thirties or forties with acute COVID-19.

The chain has TRBV5-1 and TRBJ1-4; D call uncertain. The CDR3 loop spans 16 amino acids. The V end was cut by 0 bases, the J end by 5 bases, with 14 bases between. Germline lookup yields CDR1 SGHRS and CDR2 YFSETQ. This CDR3 is CASSLVPGDRNEKLFF. The DNA for the CDR3 is TGCGCCAGCAGCTTGGTCCCGGGAGATAGAAATGAAAAACTGTTTTTT.

The sample holds a few counts of this clone. The chain carries TRBV4-1 and TRBJ2-5; weak D call: TRBD2 (7 bases). From germline, CDR1 is MGHRA and CDR2 YSYEKL. V lost 0 bases and J 5 bases, leaving 10 bases between the germline ends. This CDR3 contains 14 residues. The CDR3 is CASSQDGGAETQYF. In nucleotides, the CDR3 is TGCGCCAGCAGCCAAGATGGGGGGGCGGAGACCCAGTACTTC.

The chain combines TRBV6-5 with TRBJ1-2; TRBD1 agrees at 9 bases. Germline V CDR1 and CDR2: MNHEY, SVGAGI. V dropped 6 bases and J dropped 8; count of bases not matched to a gene: 7. The CDR3 loop spans 13 amino acids. The chain's CDR3 is CASSDRGFVGYTF. The CDR3 nucleotides read TGTGCCAGCAGCGACAGGGGGTTTGTGGGCTACACCTTC.

This chain joins TRBV7-2 and TRBJ1-1; D gene unclear. The CDR3 length is 14 residues. Trimming left V 5 bases short and J 11 bases short, with 21 bases between. Germline CDR1 reads SGHTA; CDR2 reads FQGNSA. The CDR3 loop is CASSPPQVTLNAFF. CDR3 nucleotide sequence: TGTGCCAGCAGCCCTCCCCAGGTAACGTTGAATGCTTTCTTT.

CDR3 sequence: CASSEAGTGYTF. DNA of the CDR3: TGCGCCAGCAGTGAGGCAGGGACAGGCTACACCTTC. The chain employs TRBV10-2 and TRBJ1-2; TRBD1 might be the D (6 bases). CDR3 length: 12 amino acids. Germline CDR1 reads WSHSY; CDR2 reads SAAADI. The V end lost 2 bases, the J end lost 8 bases, and 9 bases lay between the germline ends.

This chain links TRBV29-1 with TRBJ1-1; D possibly corresponds to TRBD1 (6 bases). CDR3 size: 14 residues. Trimming pared 4 bases from V and 5 bases from J, leaving 17 bases between. Germline CDR1 is SQVTM and CDR2 is ANQGSEA. DNA for the CDR3: TGCAGCGTTGTCGTGGCAGGGGTGTGGACTGAAGCTTTCTTT. This translates into CSVVVAGVWTEAFF.

The chain links TRBV18 to TRBJ1-2; 7 bases map to TRBD1. V lost 5 bases and J lost 4; bases outside the gene matches: 7. The V gene's germline CDR1 is KGHSH and CDR2 LQKENI. CDR3 length equals 14 residues. The CDR3 reads CASSVGTDVYGYTF. The CDR3 nucleotides are TGTGCCAGCTCAGTCGGGACAGACGTCTATGGCTACACCTTC.

This chain uses TRBV5-1 with TRBJ1-3; TRBD1 aligns across 8 bases. Germline-derived CDR1 and CDR2 are SGHRS and YFSETQ. V shed 3 bases, J shed 2 bases, and the junction held 10 bases outside the gene matches. The CDR3 loop spans 17 amino acids. The CDR3 loop is CASSSRTGRGAGNTIYF. The CDR3 DNA reads TGCGCCAGCAGCTCGCGGACAGGGAGGGGAGCTGGAAACACCATATATTTT.

The chain recombines TRBV5-1 with TRBJ1-2; 7 bases map to TRBD1. This CDR3 spans 14 amino acids. V shed 4 bases, J shed 6 bases, and the junction held 9 bases outside the gene matches. Germline lookup yields CDR1 SGHRS and CDR2 YFSETQ. CDR3: CASSPGQPGNGYTF. CDR3 coding DNA: TGCGCCAGCAGCCCGGGACAGCCGGGCAATGGCTACACCTTC.

The chain joins TRBV5-1 to TRBJ2-5, with 8 bases that match TRBD1. Germline V gives CDR1 SGHRS, CDR2 YFSETQ. The ends lost 1 base at V and 5 bases at J; junction bases unmatched: 7. The CDR3 extends over 15 amino acids. In DNA, the CDR3 is TGCGCCAGCAGCTTGTTCCAGGGGGCTTGGGAGACCCAGTACTTC. As protein: CASSLFQGAWETQYF.

CDR3 sequence: CASSGRDREQETQYF. CDR3 nucleotide sequence: TGTGCCAGCAGCGGCCGGGACAGGGAACAAGAGACCCAGTACTTC. The chain carries TRBV7-9 and TRBJ2-5; 9 nucleotides agree with TRBD1. Per germline, CDR1 SEHNR and CDR2 FQNEAQ (reference sequence). Trimming removed 5 bases from V and 2 bases from J; junction bases left unmatched: 6. The length of the CDR3 is 15 residues.

This chain links TRBV6-5 with TRBJ1-1; D is perhaps TRBD1 (6 bases). The CDR3 sequence is 13 residues long. The ends were cut back, 6 bases at V and 0 bases at J, with 8 bases in the middle. Per the germline V gene, CDR1 is MNHEY and CDR2 is SVGAGI. This CDR3 is CASRDSLNTEAFF. The CDR3 coding sequence is TGTGCCAGCAGGGACAGCTTGAACACTGAAGCTTTCTTT.

Here the CDR3 reads CASSDRVGYEQYF. Written as DNA, the CDR3 is TGTGCCAGCAGTGACAGGGTAGGGTACGAGCAGTACTTC. The chain links TRBV25-1 to TRBJ2-7; a weak D match, TRBD1 (5 bases). Germline lookup yields CDR1 MGHDK and CDR2 SYGVNS. V lost 3 bases and J 4 bases, leaving 10 bases between the germline ends. This CDR3 is 13 amino acids long.

The rearrangement joins TRBV29-1 to TRBJ1-1, with D tentatively TRBD1 (6 bases). Germline CDR1 is SQVTM and CDR2 is ANQGSEA. CDR3 size: 13 residues. Trimming cost V 5 bases and J 1 base, with 11 bases left between them. CDR3 sequence reads: CSVKVQGNTEAFF. The CDR3 bases are TGCAGCGTTAAAGTACAGGGGAACACTGAAGCTTTCTTT.

V and J are TRBV7-9 and TRBJ2-2, with TRBD2 identical over 7 bases. CDR3 length: 13 amino acids. Germline CDR1 reads SEHNR; CDR2 reads FQNEAQ (reference sequence). V gave up 5 bases and J gave up 6 bases; unmatched junction bases: 3. The CDR3 DNA follows: TGTGCCAGCAGCCTAACTAGCGCCGGGGAGCTGTTTTTT. It specifies CASSLTSAGELFF.

This sequence joins TRBV19 and TRBJ1-2; 11 positions agree with TRBD1. Germline V CDR1 and CDR2: LNHDA, SQIVND (reference sequence). CDR3 length: 16 amino acids. Trimming at V came to 4 bases and at J to 4 bases, leaving 8 bases not matched to a gene. CDR3 residues: CASSTTDRGRGYGYTF. CDR3 nucleotides: TGTGCCAGTAGTACTACGGACAGGGGGCGAGGCTATGGCTACACCTTC.

For the CDR3, the DNA is TGCAGCGTTGAAGCCAGGTTTAACTATGGCTACACCTTC. Amino acids: CSVEARFNYGYTF. The genes are TRBV29-1 and TRBJ1-2; D not resolved. The germline V and J ends were trimmed by 1 base and 1 base, with 7 bases remaining between them. The CDR3 has 13 amino acids. Germline V gives CDR1 SQVTM, CDR2 ANQGSEA.

This clone was recorded once. V gene TRBV29-1 combines with J gene TRBJ1-2, with TRBD1 as a possible D gene (5 bases). The CDR3 runs to 12 residues. Germline V gives CDR1 SQVTM, CDR2 ANQGSEA. The V end lost 7 bases, the J end lost 4 bases, and 13 bases lay between the germline ends. For the CDR3, the DNA is TGCAGCGAGGGGAGGACACTCTATGGCTACACCTTC. Translation: CSEGRTLYGYTF.

This chain links TRBV3-1 (or the pseudogene TRBV3-2) with TRBJ2-5, with 8 positions matching TRBD2. The germline V gene encodes CDR1 LGHDT and CDR2 YNNKEL (reference sequence). Unmatched junction bases numbered 11, after V lost 1 base and J lost 4 bases. The CDR3 is 17 residues long. The CDR3 bases are TGTGCCAGCAGCCAAGGCGGATCGGGGGGGAGATCAGAGACCCAGTACTTC. Residues: CASSQGGSGGRSETQYF.

V and J are TRBV9 and TRBJ2-1; D possibly corresponds to TRBD1 (6 bases). Trimming stripped 0 bases from V and 3 bases from J, with 10 bases between. In germline, CDR1 is SGDLS, CDR2 YYNGEE. The CDR3 runs to 15 residues. In DNA form, the CDR3 reads TGTGCCAGCAGCGTAGATGGGACACTCTACAATGAGCAGTTCTTC. Its protein is CASSVDGTLYNEQFF.

The chain couples TRBV24-1 to TRBJ1-2; D is ambiguous. This CDR3 has 12 amino acids. Trimming stripped 3 bases from V and 4 bases from J, with 5 bases between. The germline V gene has CDR1 KGHDR and CDR2 SFDVKD. CDR3 DNA: TGTGCCACCAGTGATGGAGTCTATGGCTACACCTTC. It translates to CATSDGVYGYTF.

The V gene is TRBV30, the J gene TRBJ2-1, with 10 bases identical to TRBD1. The CDR3 spans 13 residues. V shed 7 bases and J 4 bases; nucleotides not matched to a gene: 4. Germline lookup yields CDR1 GTSNPN and CDR2 SVGIG (reference sequence). CDR3: CASRDRGYNEQFF. CDR3 coding DNA: TGTGCCTCCCGGGACAGGGGATACAATGAGCAGTTCTTC. Combining the CDR3 with reference TRBV30 and TRBJ2-1 gives the whole variable domain SQTIHQWPATLVQPVGSPLSLECTVEGTSNPNLYWYRQAAGRGLQLLFYSVGIGQISSEVPQNLSASRPQDRQFILSSKKLLLSDSGFYLCASRDRGYNEQFFGPGTRLTVL.

J is TRBJ1-2 and V is TRBV4-1, with D possibly matching TRBD1 (6 bases). The V gene's germline CDR1 is MGHRA and CDR2 YSYEKL. Between the trimmed V and J ends, which lost 2 bases and 4 bases, there was a span of 8 bases. This CDR3 spans 13 amino acids. The CDR3, as DNA: TGCGCCAGCAGCCAAACAGGGATCTATGGCTACACCTTC. This codes for CASSQTGIYGYTF.

V usage is TRBV30 and J usage is TRBJ1-2; 9 bases align to TRBD1. Germline trimming cut 2 bases from V and 5 bases from J; bases unmatched to any gene: 9. The CDR3 covers 15 residues. Germline V gene data show CDR1 as GTSNPN and CDR2 as SVGIG (reference sequence). This CDR3 reads CAWSLGQGTGYGYTF. As DNA, the CDR3 is TGTGCCTGGAGTCTTGGACAGGGGACGGGGTATGGCTACACCTTC.

V gene TRBV7-9 combines with J gene TRBJ1-2, with TRBD1 matching over 8 bases. The V and J ends lost 5 bases and 6 bases, in that order; junction bases with no gene match: 8. Per germline, CDR1 SEHNR and CDR2 FQNEAQ (reference sequence). The CDR3 has 14 amino acids. CDR3 protein: CASSPKDRADGYTF. DNA for the CDR3: TGTGCCAGCAGCCCCAAGGACAGGGCTGATGGCTACACCTTC.